The 9 T cell receptor beta chains below all came from one sample that was sequenced in a study of post-analysis software for immune sequencing data. The study, taken as a whole, reports: Comparison of patients with controls showed five or six TRBV segments more frequent in patients, TRBV5-6, TRBV5-1 and TRBV20-1 among them.

The authors incorporated unique molecular identifiers into the TCR beta cDNA libraries. TCRdb re-called the PCR reads through MiXCR, storing one row per CDR3 protein. The table lists 800,000 to 950,000 distinct CDR3 sequences, around 50% of them singletons, with approximately 4.2% in the top ten. The antigens these receptors bind are not known. Sequenced sample: blood. The receptors stem from a girl aged 10 to 17 with multiple sclerosis.

The chain recombines TRBV7-9 with TRBJ2-3; the match to TRBD2 covers 8 bases. From germline, CDR1 is SEHNR and CDR2 FQNEAQ (reference sequence). The CDR3 sequence is 15 residues long. V dropped 6 bases and J dropped 1; count of bases not matched to a gene: 6. The CDR3 protein is CASSAGGGGTDTQYF. CDR3 DNA: TGTGCCAGCAGTGCGGGGGGCGGTGGCACAGATACGCAGTATTTT.

J is TRBJ2-1 and V is TRBV6-5; no clear D gene. The CDR3 length is 13 residues. Trimming left V 2 bases short and J 7 bases short, with 9 bases between. CDR1 MNHEY and CDR2 SVGAGI come from the germline V gene. The CDR3, as DNA: TGTGCCAGCAGTTACCTTAGTAGGAATGAGCAGTTCTTC. Its translation: CASSYLSRNEQFF.

The chain links TRBV29-1 to TRBJ2-1; 11 nucleotides align to TRBD2. The trim removed 6 bases at V and 5 bases at J, leaving 18 bases unmatched. The CDR3 is 18 amino acids. Germline V gene lookup returns CDR1 SQVTM and CDR2 ANQGSEA. In nucleotides, the CDR3 is TGCAGCGTGGGAGAGTTAGCGGGAGGGAGTTTTAGGCACAATGAGCAGTTCTTC. Its protein product is CSVGELAGGSFRHNEQFF.

This sequence joins TRBV18 and TRBJ2-5; 9 bases fit TRBD1. Trimming at V came to 3 bases and at J to 3 bases, leaving 5 bases not matched to a gene. The CDR3 spans 15 residues. Per germline, CDR1 KGHSH and CDR2 LQKENI. The CDR3 protein is CASSPGTGRKETQYF. The CDR3 DNA sequence: TGTGCCAGCTCACCTGGGACAGGGAGAAAAGAGACCCAGTACTTC.

This clonotype has just a few counts. This sequence joins TRBV3-1 and TRBJ2-4, with a tentative D call TRBD1 (6 bases). V was shortened by 1 base and J by 6 bases, with 7 bases between the two germline ends. There are 13 residues in the CDR3. CDR1 and CDR2 from the germline V gene are LGHDT and YNNKEL (reference sequence). The chain's CDR3 is CASSQGTANIQYF. The CDR3, as DNA: TGTGCCAGCAGCCAAGGGACAGCAAACATTCAGTACTTC.

The V gene is TRBV12-3 or TRBV12-4, the J gene TRBJ1-5, with D tentatively TRBD1 (5 bases). The CDR3 loop spans 14 amino acids. The ends were cut back, 3 bases at V and 2 bases at J, with 8 bases in the middle. In DNA form, the CDR3 reads TGTGCCAGCAGTTTTCAGGGTGGCAATCAGCCCCAGCATTTT. Encoded protein: CASSFQGGNQPQHF.

The chain uses TRBV7-9 and TRBJ2-1, with TRBD2 matching 8 bases. The junction had 10 bases not matched to a gene; V was cut back by 3 bases and J by 9 bases. The CDR3 covers 15 residues. The V gene's germline CDR1 is SEHNR and CDR2 FQNEAQ (reference sequence). DNA for the CDR3: TGTGCCAGCAGCTTTCGACTAGCGCTCGACGCTGAGCAGTTCTTC. This gives the protein CASSFRLALDAEQFF.

This chain joins TRBV25-1 and TRBJ2-4; tentative D call: TRBD2 (5 bases). V lost 3 bases to trimming and J lost 0 bases, with 15 bases between them. This CDR3 has 17 residues. Per germline, CDR1 MGHDK and CDR2 SYGVNS. The CDR3 DNA reads TGTGCCAGCAGTGAGAGGGAAAACGGCCTAGCCAAAAACATTCAGTACTTC. This translates into CASSERENGLAKNIQYF.

This clonotype was counted a few times. The chain is built from TRBV7-9 and TRBJ2-6; D could derive from TRBD1 or TRBD2 (5 bases each). The CDR3 extends over 15 amino acids. The germline V gene has CDR1 SEHNR and CDR2 FQNEAQ (reference sequence). Trimming cost V 1 base and J 6 bases, with 10 bases left between them. This CDR3 is CASSLGGLQANVLTF. The CDR3 DNA reads TGTGCCAGCAGCTTAGGGGGGTTGCAGGCCAACGTCCTGACTTTC.